Following are 2 T cell receptor beta chains from one sample sequenced in a study of PD-1 blockade in classical Hodgkin lymphoma. Sequenced by immunoSEQ multiplex PCR; TCRdb stores in-frame clones only, minus some. The sample lists over 10,000 clones, over 75% occurring once. All the patients suffered relapse after autologous stem cell transplantation, and brentuximab vedotin exposure differed. The material sequenced was peripheral blood mononuclear cells (PBMCs), taken at baseline. These receptors were obtained from a human donor with classical Hodgkin lymphoma.

The chain has TRBV19 and TRBJ1-5; D unresolved. With 5 bases removed from V and 0 bases from J, the gap between germline ends came to 11 bases. CDR1 and CDR2 from the germline V gene are LNHDA and SQIVND (reference sequence). The CDR3 sequence is 15 residues long. The CDR3 region is CASSDLGNSNQPQHF. CDR3 in DNA: TGTGCCAGTAGTGATCTGGGGAATAGCAATCAGCCCCAGCATTTT.

V is TRBV5-6 and J is TRBJ2-1; no reliable D call. The CDR3 runs to 15 residues. V lost 3 bases, J lost 3 bases, and 13 bases lay in between. Germline V gives CDR1 SGHDT, CDR2 YYEEEE. The CDR3 DNA follows: TGTGCCAGCAGCTCTATACTTGATTACTACAATGAGCAGTTCTTC. Protein sequence: CASSSILDYYNEQFF.